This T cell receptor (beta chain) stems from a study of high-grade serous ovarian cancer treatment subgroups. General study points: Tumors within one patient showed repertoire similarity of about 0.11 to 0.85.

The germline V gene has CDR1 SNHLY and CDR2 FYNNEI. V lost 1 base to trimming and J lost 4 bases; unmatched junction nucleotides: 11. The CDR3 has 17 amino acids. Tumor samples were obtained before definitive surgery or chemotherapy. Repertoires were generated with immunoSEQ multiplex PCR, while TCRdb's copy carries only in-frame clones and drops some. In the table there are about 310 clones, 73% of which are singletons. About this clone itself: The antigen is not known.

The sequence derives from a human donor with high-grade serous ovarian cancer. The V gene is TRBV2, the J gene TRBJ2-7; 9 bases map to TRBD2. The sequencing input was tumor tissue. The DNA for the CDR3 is TGTGCCAGCAGTGAAGTCGGGGTCCAGGGACTAGCTTACGAGCAGTACTTC. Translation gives CASSEVGVQGLAYEQYF. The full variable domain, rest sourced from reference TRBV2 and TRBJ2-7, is EPEVTQTPSHQVTQMGQEVILRCVPISNHLYFYWYRQILGQKVEFLVSFYNNEISEKSEIFDDQFSVERPDGSNFTLKIRSTKLEDSAMYFCASSEVGVQGLAYEQYFGPGTRLTVT.